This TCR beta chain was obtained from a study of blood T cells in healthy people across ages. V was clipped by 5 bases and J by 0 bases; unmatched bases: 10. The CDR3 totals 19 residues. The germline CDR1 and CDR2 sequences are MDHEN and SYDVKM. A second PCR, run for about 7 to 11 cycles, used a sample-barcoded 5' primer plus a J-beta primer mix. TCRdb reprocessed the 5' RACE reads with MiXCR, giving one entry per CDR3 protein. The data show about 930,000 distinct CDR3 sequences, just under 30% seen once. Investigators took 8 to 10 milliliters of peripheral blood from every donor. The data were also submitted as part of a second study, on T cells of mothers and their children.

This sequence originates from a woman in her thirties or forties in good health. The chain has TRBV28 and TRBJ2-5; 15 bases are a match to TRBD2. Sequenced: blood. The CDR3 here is CASSPGTSGGPIYQETQYF. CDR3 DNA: TGTGCCAGCAGTCCAGGGACTAGCGGGGGGCCGATATACCAAGAGACCCAGTACTTC. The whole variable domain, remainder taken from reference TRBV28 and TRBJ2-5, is DVKVTQSSRYLVKRTGEKVFLECVQDMDHENMFWYRQDPGLGLRLIYFSYDVKMKEKGDIPEGYSVSREKKERFSLILESASTNQTSMYLCASSPGTSGGPIYQETQYFGPGTRLLVL.